This T cell receptor beta chain originates from a study of vaccination and CD4 T cells after COVID-19 (dated by TCRdb to the early 2020s). With regard to the full study: In the convalescent cohort there were six males and four females, among whom were two Hispanic individuals, seven Caucasians, two Asians and one multiracial person. Two doses of either the Pfizer-BioNTech BNT162b2 vaccine (n=8) or the Moderna mRNA-1273 vaccine (n=2) were administered to participants. Post-COVID blood samples from convalescent patients were collected a median of around 100 days after diagnosis, with a range of about 35 to 161 days. The time from the second vaccine dose to post-vaccine blood sampling had a median of roughly 79 days and ranged from about 14 to 241 days. Culture stimuli were overlapping spike peptide pools from SARS-CoV-2 and from the common cold coronaviruses HCoV-NL63, HCoV-OC43 and HCoV-229E. Control cultures received a CEFX viral epitope pool as the positive control, an HIV-1 Nef peptide pool as the negative control, or no peptide. The spike-specific CD4+ TCR repertoire was compared before and after mRNA vaccination in 10 to 11 COVID-19 convalescent patients and a handful of infection-naive healthy vaccine recipients. In an earlier paper using these donors, memory CD4+ T cell crossreactivity between SARS-CoV-2 and common cold coronavirus spike proteins was assessed at the TCR clonotype level. General conclusions and limits of the study: The median count of SARS-CoV-2-reactive clonotypes went up from some 23 after infection to some 38 after vaccination, although the change was not significant. Among the post-vaccine SARS-CoV-2-reactive clones in convalescent patients, a median approximately 90% showed up only after vaccination, which suggests vaccine-specific priming. Of the vaccine-specific clones found in convalescent patients, nearly all (304 of 307) were mono-reactive for SARS-CoV-2 spike instead of being cross-reactive with common cold coronaviruses. Relatively few convalescent patients were included in the study, and early timepoints after natural infection were not analyzed.

The CDR3 holds 13 amino acids from the cysteine to the phenylalanine. CDR3 DNA only is kept here, 39 bases in frame from base 1. V loses 6 bases of germline sequence and J loses 4 bases, and the interval between the two ends is 12 bases. The germline V gene provides CDR1 WSHSY and CDR2 SAAADI. Remarks on this clonotype: Its recognized antigen is unknown. No base quality information exists; no much larger clone differs at one position.

Preparation of the library involved PCR. DNA from cultured CD4+ T cells underwent TCR sequencing with the Oncomine TCR Beta short-read assay at the Johns Hopkins FTIC core. Genomic DNA was extracted from the cultured CD4+ T cells with the QIAamp micro DNA kit. Oncomine TCR Beta libraries made from cultured CD4+ T cells were pooled using unique dual indexes and sequenced on an Illumina iSeq 100. As for the authors' bioinformatics: Non-productive sequences were removed, and CDR3s that did not start with C, did not end with F or W, or were shorter than 7 amino acids were discarded. Antigen-specific clonotypes were identified with the MANAFEST web application by comparing peptide-stimulated wells with reference and other culture wells. To be called positive, a clone needed an FDR below 0.05, an odds ratio above 5, and a productive frequency above 0.1% in at least two of three replicate wells. A clonotype counted as cross-reactive if it showed significant expansion both in the SARS-CoV-2 spike wells and in at least one common cold coronavirus spike condition. Using R version 3.6.1, CDR3 homology was evaluated through Levenshtein distances (stringdist) along with unrooted phylogenetic trees (ape). TCRdb's own reprocessing of the public reads used fastp at Q25 and MiXCR and kept productive beta chains. Each entry is one CDR3 protein sequence, shown with its most common DNA and genes. TCRdb assigned the V and J calls; the authors' analysis was not used. The sample yields 5,000 or so distinct CDR3 sequences; roughly 60% were counted once. Roughly a third of the sample rests with the top ten.

Explained via the paper, the treatment or condition label denotes: roughly 10-day PBMC culture with coronavirus spike peptide pools or control peptides (ViraFEST assay). CD4+ T cells from unexposed donors were collected before the COVID-19 pandemic (2011-2018). The ViraFEST assay, used in the study, expanded antigen-specific T cells with peptide pools and then identified the expanded clonotypes through TCR sequencing. Each well held roughly 2.2 million PBMCs cultured in IMDM containing about 5% human AB serum and 9 to 10 IU/ml IL-2, with around 9.2 ug/ml peptide pools added. Half of the culture medium was replaced with fresh IL-2-containing medium on days 3 and 7. CD4+ T cells were isolated after approximately 10 days of culture through negative selection using the EasySep CD4+ T cell isolation kit. Unexposed donor CD4+ T cells were tested for reactivity to SARS-CoV-2 S and N and four common cold coronavirus spike pools, as cell number allowed. Ficoll-Paque Plus gradient centrifugation was used to isolate PBMCs from whole blood, and the isolated PBMCs were then either used fresh or cryopreserved at -140C. Each culture condition was generally run in triplicate wells. Leukapheresis product for the unexposed donors was purchased commercially.

This receptor was obtained from a human donor in good health. The sequence joins TRBV10-2 to TRBJ1-1; TRBD1 could be the D gene, as 6 bases match. Sequenced input: CD4+ T cells from blood, cultured in vitro. The CDR3 region: CASRTTGTTEAFF. The base sequence is TGCGCCAGCAGAACTACAGGGACCACTGAAGCTTTCTTT.